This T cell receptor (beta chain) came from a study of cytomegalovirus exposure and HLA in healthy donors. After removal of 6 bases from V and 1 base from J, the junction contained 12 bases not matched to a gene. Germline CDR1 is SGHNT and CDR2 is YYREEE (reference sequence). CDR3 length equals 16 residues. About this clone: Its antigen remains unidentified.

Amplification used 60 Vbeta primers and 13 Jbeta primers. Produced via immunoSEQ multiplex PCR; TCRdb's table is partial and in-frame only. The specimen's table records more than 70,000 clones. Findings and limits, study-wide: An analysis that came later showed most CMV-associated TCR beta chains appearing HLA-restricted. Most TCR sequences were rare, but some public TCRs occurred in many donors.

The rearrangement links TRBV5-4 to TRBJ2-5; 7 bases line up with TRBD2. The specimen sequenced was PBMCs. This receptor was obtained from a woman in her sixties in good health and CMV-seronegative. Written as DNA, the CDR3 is TGTGCCAGCACCGTTGCCGGGGCTAGCGGCCAAGAGACCCAGTACTTC. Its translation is CASTVAGASGQETQYF.